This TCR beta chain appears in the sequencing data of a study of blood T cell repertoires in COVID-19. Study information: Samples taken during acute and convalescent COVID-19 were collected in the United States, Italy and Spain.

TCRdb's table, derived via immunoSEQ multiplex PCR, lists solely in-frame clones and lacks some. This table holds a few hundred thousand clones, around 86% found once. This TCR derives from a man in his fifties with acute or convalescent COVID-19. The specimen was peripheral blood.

In DNA form, the CDR3 reads TGCGCCAGCAGCTTGGTTGCAGGGTTAAACACTGAAGCTTTCTTT. The encoded protein is CASSLVAGLNTEAFF. The rearrangement uses TRBV5-1 and TRBJ1-1, with a possible D match to TRBD1 (5 bases). The CDR3 is 15 residues long. Between the trimmed V and J ends, which lost 0 bases and 2 bases, there was a span of 11 bases. The germline gives CDR1 SGHRS, CDR2 YFSETQ.